Shown below are 14 T cell receptor beta chains from a single sample sequenced in a study of technical replicates of blood from a handful of donors (dated 2017 in TCRdb). The library was generated by the immunoSEQ multiplex PCR assay. TCRdb took this table from immuneACCESS and kept in-frame rearrangements with V and J called. Such tables lack part of the clones; where checked against another copy, unresolved V genes explain under half of the gap, and the rest is unexplained. Within this sample are about 83,000 clones, with just over 95% of them counted one time only. Around 0.31% of the sample lies in the top ten. The sample was T cells isolated from PBMCs. Receptors were obtained from a human donor in good health.

The gene calls are TRBV28 and TRBJ2-7, with D tentatively TRBD2 (6 bases). Germline CDR1 MDHEN, CDR2 SYDVKM. The CDR3 runs to 13 residues. Trimming took off 4 bases at V and 0 bases at J, with 7 bases between the two ends. The CDR3 DNA follows: TGTGCCAGCAGTTCCGGGGGCTCCTACGAGCAGTACTTC. Protein product: CASSSGGSYEQYF.

The chain is built from TRBV4-1 and TRBJ2-5; unclear D gene. The CDR3 extends over 12 amino acids. Between the trimmed V and J ends, which lost 1 base and 5 bases, there was a span of 5 bases. The germline V gene has CDR1 MGHRA and CDR2 YSYEKL. CDR3 residues: CASSQVLETQYF. The DNA for the CDR3 is TGCGCCAGCAGCCAAGTTCTCGAGACCCAGTACTTC.

The chain combines TRBV11-3 with TRBJ2-2; no reliable D call. Germline assignment: CDR1 SGHNT and CDR2 YENEEA. The ends were cut back, 4 bases at V and 9 bases at J, with 9 bases in the middle. CDR3 length: 12 residues. CDR3 protein: CASSSGSRELFF. The CDR3, as DNA: TGTGCCAGCAGCTCCGGGTCCCGGGAGCTGTTTTTT. Using reference TRBV11-3 and TRBJ2-2 for the parts outside the CDR3, the full variable domain is EAGVVQSPRYKIIEKKQPVAFWCNPISGHNTLYWYLQNLGQGPELLIRYENEEAVDDSQLPKDRFSAERLKGVDSTLKIQPAELGDSAVYLCASSSGSRELFFGEGSRLTVL.

In its sample, this clone was seen once. V is TRBV9 and J is TRBJ2-7; TRBD2 matches 10 bases. V shed 4 bases, J shed 4 bases, and the junction held 8 bases outside the gene matches. In germline, CDR1 is SGDLS, CDR2 YYNGEE. The CDR3 spans 15 residues. Here the CDR3 reads CASSPSLAGKYEQYF. The CDR3 nucleotides read TGTGCCAGCAGCCCGTCACTAGCGGGAAAATACGAGCAGTACTTC.

The chain is built from TRBV5-1 and TRBJ2-1, with TRBD2 identical over 10 bases. The V segment lost 4 bases and the J segment 5 bases; nucleotides outside the gene matches: 9. CDR3 length: 16 residues. Germline V gene lookup returns CDR1 SGHRS and CDR2 YFSETQ. The CDR3 coding sequence is TGCGCCAGCAGCGTCGGACTAGCGGTGATCGACAATGAGCAGTTCTTC. Translated: CASSVGLAVIDNEQFF.

This CDR3 reads CASGKRATENNYGYTF. CDR3 DNA: TGTGCCAGCGGGAAGAGGGCTACAGAAAACAACTATGGCTACACCTTC. The chain employs TRBV5-5 and TRBJ1-2, with D hard to call. The V gene's germline CDR1 is SGHKS and CDR2 YYEKEE (reference sequence). CDR3 length: 16 amino acids. Trimming removed 7 bases at V and 2 bases at J, with 21 bases between.

This sequence joins TRBV7-2 and TRBJ2-7, with 7 bases fitting TRBD1. The CDR3 totals 14 residues. The germline CDR1 and CDR2 sequences are SGHTA and FQGNSA. Trimming took 10 bases from V and 3 from J; bases not matched to a gene: 12. CDR3 protein: CATFLLGTVYEQYF. The CDR3 nucleotides read TGTGCCACCTTCCTTCTGGGGACAGTCTACGAGCAGTACTTC.

The chain links TRBV5-8 to TRBJ2-7, with 7 bases that match TRBD1. Per the germline V gene, CDR1 is SGHTS and CDR2 is YDEGEE. The CDR3 extends over 14 amino acids. J lost 0 bases, V lost 5 bases, and 5 bases had no gene match. CDR3 in amino acids: CASRQGQPSYEQYF. As DNA, the CDR3 is TGTGCCAGCAGACAGGGACAGCCCTCCTACGAGCAGTACTTC.

The rearrangement links TRBV7-3 to TRBJ2-1; 8 positions match TRBD2. Germline values: CDR1 SGHTA, CDR2 FQGTGA. Trimming at V came to 5 bases and at J to 5 bases, leaving 8 bases not matched to a gene. This CDR3 comprises 15 residues. In nucleotides, the CDR3 is TGTGCCAGCAGCCCTCAGCGGGAGAGGGACAATGAGCAGTTCTTC. Protein sequence: CASSPQRERDNEQFF.

The chain couples TRBV5-6 to TRBJ2-7; TRBD1 matches at 8 bases. CDR3 length equals 14 residues. V was pared by 3 bases and J by 2 bases, with 4 bases of the junction left unmatched. Germline V CDR1 and CDR2: SGHDT, YYEEEE. Here the CDR3 DNA reads TGTGCCAGCAGCTCCCGGGACAGGACCTACGAGCAGTACTTC. Translated: CASSSRDRTYEQYF.

V and J are TRBV5-1 and TRBJ2-5; tentatively, D is TRBD2 (6 bases). Looked up from germline, CDR1 is SGHRS and CDR2 is YFSETQ. V was clipped by 3 bases and J by 3 bases, with 21 bases between them. CDR3 length equals 17 residues. CDR3 residues: CASSSPLGWREEETQYF. CDR3 in DNA: TGCGCCAGCAGCTCCCCGCTAGGATGGAGGGAGGAAGAGACCCAGTACTTC.

The chain links TRBV7-3 to TRBJ2-2; 9 bases match TRBD1. Germline loops: CDR1 SGHTA, CDR2 FQGTGA. CDR3 length: 15 amino acids. J was trimmed by 5 bases and V by 2 bases; bases with no gene match: 3. The CDR3 DNA is TGTGCCAGCAGCTTAGGGACAGGGTCGACCGGGGAGCTGTTTTTT. Its translation: CASSLGTGSTGELFF.

V usage is TRBV19 and J usage is TRBJ1-4; D remains unclear. The ends were cut back, 5 bases at V and 10 bases at J, with 14 bases in the middle. The CDR3 length is 13 residues. Germline CDR1 reads LNHDA; CDR2 reads SQIVND (reference sequence). CDR3 DNA sequence: TGTGCCAGTAGTCCAGGCACAGTAGGAAAACTGTTTTTT. Protein: CASSPGTVGKLFF. The variable domain in full, with the rest retrieved from reference TRBV19 and TRBJ1-4, is DGGITQSPKYLFRKEGQNVTLSCEQNLNHDAMYWYRQDPGQGLRLIYYSQIVNDFQKGDIAEGYSVSREKKESFPLTVTSAQKNPTAFYLCASSPGTVGKLFFGSGTQLSVL.

In its sample, this clone was seen once. V is TRBV5-1 and J is TRBJ1-5; 7 bases are a match to TRBD1. The trim removed 4 bases at V and 5 bases at J, leaving 6 bases unmatched. Germline V gene sequence: CDR1 SGHRS, CDR2 YFSETQ. The CDR3 covers 14 residues. The CDR3 coding sequence is TGCGCCAGCAGCCACGTAGGGGGCGATCAGCCCCAGCATTTT. It is translated as CASSHVGGDQPQHF.